Each of the 23 T cell receptor beta chains below was sequenced from the same sample in a study of beta chain features in type 1 diabetes listed by TCRdb under 2018. Receptor amplification or capture employed the immunoSEQ multiplex PCR assay. All of the isolated RNA was reverse transcribed with the High Capacity cDNA Reverse Transcription Kit, so expressed TCRB transcripts were sequenced. The table comes from immuneACCESS by way of TCRdb, which keeps in-frame sequences with V and J called. Part of the clones is missing from these tables; in studies checked, under half for an unresolved V gene and the rest for unknown reasons. The sample has about 370,000 clones on record, over 12% of them singletons. Of the sample, roughly 0.017% falls within the top ten clones. Input material: naive CD4+ T cells from blood. The cell subset or site label, as the study defines it: true naive CD4+ T cells. The source of these receptors is a woman aged 18-29 years in good health.

The chain combines TRBV6-1 with TRBJ2-7; a possible D gene is TRBD2 (6 bases). This CDR3 has 12 residues. The V and J ends lost 2 bases and 10 bases respectively, with 12 bases between them. Germline values: CDR1 MNHNS, CDR2 SASEGT. CDR3 DNA sequence: TGTGCCAGCAGTGAACGGGGCGGGGCTCAGTACTTC. Encoded protein: CASSERGGAQYF.

This chain links TRBV19 with TRBJ2-1; 10 bases are shared with TRBD1. Germline CDR1 and CDR2: LNHDA and SQIVND (reference sequence). V lost 6 bases to trimming and J lost 4 bases; unmatched junction nucleotides: 6. The CDR3 runs to 15 residues. This chain's CDR3 is CASRTGGTTYNEQFF. The DNA of the CDR3 is TGTGCCAGTAGGACAGGGGGCACGACTTACAATGAGCAGTTCTTC.

This clone was counted only a few times. The genes are TRBV29-1 and TRBJ2-5; 9 nucleotides line up with TRBD2. V shed 6 bases and J 5 bases; nucleotides not matched to a gene: 10. The CDR3 covers 14 residues. Germline lookup yields CDR1 SQVTM and CDR2 ANQGSEA. Here the CDR3 reads CSVELAGLVETQYF. The CDR3 region has the DNA TGCAGCGTGGAACTAGCGGGTCTGGTGGAGACCCAGTACTTC.

The chain is built from TRBV29-1 and TRBJ1-3; D unresolved. The CDR3 runs 13 residues. CDR1 and CDR2 (germline): SQVTM, ANQGSEA. V was clipped by 4 bases and J by 0 bases, with 7 bases between them. The DNA for the CDR3 is TGCAGCGTTGGGGCAAGCTCTGGAAACACCATATATTTT. Protein sequence: CSVGASSGNTIYF. Full variable domain (outside the CDR3, taken from reference TRBV29-1 and TRBJ1-3): SAVISQKPSRDICQRGTSLTIQCQVDSQVTMMFWYRQQPGQSLTLIATANQGSEATYESGFVIDKFPISRPNLTFSTLTVSNMSPEDSSIYLCSVGASSGNTIYFGEGSWLTVV.

This clone has only a few counts. The chain links TRBV28 to TRBJ2-1; D is ambiguous. Germline V gene sequence: CDR1 MDHEN, CDR2 SYDVKM. The V and J ends lost 7 bases and 7 bases respectively, with 23 bases between them. The CDR3 runs to 16 residues. The CDR3, as DNA: TGTGCCAGCACCCACCTTAGCCGCCTCGAGGAAAATGAGCAGTTCTTC. It codes for CASTHLSRLEENEQFF.

J is TRBJ1-4 and V is TRBV15, with D possibly TRBD1 on 6 matching bases. The CDR3 consists of 16 residues. V was trimmed by 3 bases and J by 7 bases, leaving 18 bases between them. Germline-derived CDR1 and CDR2 are LNHNV and YYDKDF (reference sequence). DNA for the CDR3: TGTGCCACCAGCAGCTCCCCGGGACAAGGAGGTGAAAAACTGTTTTTT. It codes for CATSSSPGQGGEKLFF.

The genes are TRBV7-9 and TRBJ1-5; D uncertain. The length of the CDR3 is 17 residues. Looked up from germline, CDR1 is SEHNR and CDR2 is FQNEAQ (reference sequence). Trimming removed 2 bases from V and 4 bases from J, with 18 bases in between. The CDR3: CASSLTSGGRTNQPQHF. The CDR3 DNA reads TGTGCCAGCAGCTTAACGAGTGGAGGAAGAACGAATCAGCCCCAGCATTTT.

V is TRBV7-3 and J is TRBJ2-3; maybe TRBD2 (6 bases). Deletions cut 5 bases from V and 6 bases from J, with 9 bases between. The CDR3 runs 12 residues. The germline gives CDR1 SGHTA, CDR2 FQGTGA. The CDR3 sequence is CASSRGRDTQYF. CDR3 nucleotides: TGTGCCAGCAGCCGTGGGAGGGATACGCAGTATTTT.

The chain has TRBV30 and TRBJ1-5; D is perhaps TRBD1 (6 bases). Trimming removed 0 bases at V and 8 bases at J, with 11 bases between. The CDR3 consists of 13 residues. Germline lookup yields CDR1 GTSNPN and CDR2 SVGIG (reference sequence). CDR3 loop: CAWSVQGRKPQHF. In DNA, the CDR3 is TGTGCCTGGAGTGTACAGGGTAGAAAGCCCCAGCATTTT.

The chain couples TRBV28 to TRBJ2-7; D is possibly TRBD1 (5 bases). From germline, CDR1 is MDHEN and CDR2 SYDVKM. The CDR3 totals 14 residues. V was trimmed by 6 bases and J by 3 bases, leaving 15 bases between them. The CDR3 reads CASRGQRGLYEQYF. The CDR3 coding sequence is TGTGCCAGCAGGGGTCAAAGGGGCCTCTACGAGCAGTACTTC.

This clone was picked up a small number of times. The rearrangement joins TRBV16 to TRBJ2-5; 7 bases line up with TRBD1. Per germline, CDR1 KGHSY and CDR2 FQNENV. V shed 0 bases, J shed 4 bases, and the junction held 2 bases outside the gene matches. The CDR3 extends over 14 amino acids. The CDR3 sequence is CASSQSGQTETQYF. CDR3 DNA sequence: TGTGCCAGCAGCCAATCGGGACAGACAGAGACCCAGTACTTC.

This clone has a handful of counts. The V and J genes are TRBV7-3 and TRBJ2-2; D perhaps matches TRBD2 (6 bases). The CDR3 is 16 amino acids. Germline CDR1 is SGHTA and CDR2 is FQGTGA. V was pared by 5 bases and J by 3 bases, with 16 bases between. The CDR3 DNA reads as TGTGCCAGCAGCCATGGGGCTAGCGAATACACCGGGGAGCTGTTTTTT. Translating it yields CASSHGASEYTGELFF.

This clone was recorded a few times. The chain employs TRBV7-2 and TRBJ2-5, with 11 bases that match TRBD2. The CDR3 loop spans 14 amino acids. Germline CDR1 reads SGHTA; CDR2 reads FQGNSA. V was clipped by 5 bases and J by 4 bases; unmatched bases: 3. CDR3 residues: CASSPGLAGETQYF. CDR3 nucleotides: TGTGCCAGCAGCCCTGGACTAGCGGGAGAGACCCAGTACTTC.

V is TRBV6-4 and J is TRBJ2-1; D call uncertain. Germline CDR1 and CDR2: MRHNA and SNTAGT. V dropped 3 bases and J dropped 3 bases, with 15 bases sitting between them. This CDR3 spans 16 amino acids. The CDR3 nucleotides are TGTGCCAGCAGTGAAATTGCTAGGAGTGTCTACAATGAGCAGTTCTTC. Residues: CASSEIARSVYNEQFF.

This clone occurred a few times. The rearrangement joins TRBV30 to TRBJ1-5; a weak D match, TRBD1 (6 bases). This CDR3 spans 19 amino acids. The germline V gene has CDR1 GTSNPN and CDR2 SVGIG (reference sequence). V lost 1 base, J lost 1 base, and 23 bases lay in between. The CDR3 DNA reads as TGTGCCTGGAGTGCGGGGCCCGGGACACCACGCTGGAGCAATCAGCCCCAGCATTTT. It encodes CAWSAGPGTPRWSNQPQHF.

This clone was seen a few times. The V call is TRBV7-9, the J call TRBJ1-5; 11 bases line up with TRBD1. The V gene end was trimmed by 4 bases and the J gene end by 6 bases; junction bases not matched to a gene: 5. The CDR3 length is 15 residues. Germline CDR1 is SEHNR and CDR2 is FQNEAQ (reference sequence). This CDR3 is CASSSGGTGGQPQHF. In DNA form, the CDR3 reads TGTGCCAGCAGCTCCGGGGGGACAGGGGGTCAGCCCCAGCATTTT.

There are a few counts of this clone. This sequence joins TRBV7-3 and TRBJ2-2; the D gene is possibly TRBD2 (5 bases). The length of the CDR3 is 14 residues. Germline V lookup: CDR1 SGHTA, CDR2 FQGTGA. Trimming took off 3 bases at V and 1 base at J, with 6 bases between the two ends. The chain's CDR3 is CASSLSGNTGELFF. DNA for the CDR3: TGTGCCAGCAGCTTGAGCGGGAACACCGGGGAGCTGTTTTTT.

This clone was counted only a few times. This chain links TRBV18 with TRBJ1-1; D gene ambiguous. CDR3 length: 14 residues. V was pared by 4 bases and J by 3 bases, with 12 bases between. Germline V gives CDR1 KGHSH, CDR2 LQKENI. Here the CDR3 reads CASSLVRRDTEAFF. The CDR3 nucleotides are TGTGCCAGCTCACTGGTAAGGAGGGACACTGAAGCTTTCTTT.

The genes are TRBV28 and TRBJ1-2; D unresolved. Germline-derived CDR1 and CDR2 are MDHEN and SYDVKM. Between the trimmed V and J ends, which lost 10 bases and 7 bases, there was a span of 13 bases. The CDR3 is 11 residues long. CDR3 amino acids: CATLIVSGYTF. CDR3 sequence (DNA): TGTGCCACCTTAATCGTGAGTGGCTACACCTTC.

This clone was counted between two and nine times. The J gene is TRBJ1-2, the V gene TRBV27; 9 bases fit TRBD1. The CDR3 spans 14 residues. With V trimmed by 3 bases and J by 6 bases, 5 bases remained unmatched. Germline CDR1 MNHEY, CDR2 SMNVEV (reference sequence). Here the CDR3 reads CASSLRDRVNGYTF. The DNA of the CDR3 is TGTGCCAGCAGTTTGCGGGACAGGGTCAATGGCTACACCTTC.

The chain is built from TRBV4-3 and TRBJ2-6, with TRBD2 matching over 7 bases. After removal of 4 bases from V and 4 bases from J, the junction contained 10 bases not matched to a gene. Germline CDR1 LGHNA, CDR2 YSLEER. The CDR3 has 17 amino acids. CDR3 protein: CASSLVGGGSGANVLTF. The CDR3 DNA follows: TGCGCCAGCAGCCTCGTTGGGGGGGGGTCCGGGGCCAACGTCCTGACTTTC.

The chain employs TRBV29-1 and TRBJ2-5, with 7 bases that match TRBD2. This CDR3 has 16 residues. Germline V lookup: CDR1 SQVTM, CDR2 ANQGSEA. V gave up 4 bases and J gave up 5 bases; unmatched junction bases: 16. CDR3: CSVGSVGGRAFETQYF. CDR3 nucleotides: TGCAGCGTTGGCTCGGTGGGAGGGAGGGCATTCGAGACCCAGTACTTC.

V usage is TRBV27 and J usage is TRBJ2-7; 9 nucleotides agree with TRBD2. The CDR3 has 13 residues. The germline gives CDR1 MNHEY, CDR2 SMNVEV (reference sequence). The ends lost 3 bases at V and 9 bases at J; junction bases unmatched: 6. The CDR3 protein is CASSFWREGRQYF. CDR3 bases: TGTGCCAGCAGTTTCTGGCGGGAGGGGCGGCAGTACTTC.